This TCR beta chain was sequenced in a study of shared clonotypes between healthy human individuals. Study overall: Donor ages ranged 18 to 49 years: a couple of women, a few men. General study points: A small donor pool kept down the genetic and exposure-history diversity that was represented. Clonotype sharing across several donors was observed for 4% to 6.5% of naive CD4 clonotypes.

Libraries were prepared by immunoSEQ multiplex PCR; TCRdb keeps only in-frame clonotypes and omits some of them. The sample records around 1.4 million clones, less than 99% being singletons. Regarding this clone: Its matching antigen is unknown.

This CDR3 has 18 residues. The germline gives CDR1 SGHRS, CDR2 YFSETQ. The V and J ends lost 1 base and 5 bases respectively, with 23 bases between them. The sequence came from a man aged 25-40 years in good health. The sequenced sample consisted of naive CD4+ T cells sorted from blood. Stated subset: CD45RA+ positively selected. The chain carries TRBV5-1 and TRBJ2-3, with D perhaps being TRBD1 or TRBD2 (5 bases each). In nucleotides, the CDR3 is TGCGCCAGCAGCTTGACTCCCACCAGGGACCCTTTGCAAGATACGCAGTATTTT. It codes for CASSLTPTRDPLQDTQYF.